Below, one T cell receptor (beta chain) is given with its context. It has no known antigen specificity. No base qualities exist here, and no much larger clone lies one base off it. The library was made by the immunoSEQ multiplex PCR assay. The study's own analysis went as follows. A statistical classification framework was developed to diagnose cytomegalovirus status using the catalog of TCR beta chain sequences. TCRdb re-hosts the immuneACCESS table, in-frame sequences only. Its copies lack some clones; in the studies checked, an unresolved V gene accounts for under half of them, and the cause for the rest is not known. D and trimming come from the DNA, and the V and J calls and clone size come from that table. This sample gives 190,000 or so clones in total; about 86% of them show up just once. The top ten clones comprise 2.5% to 3% of the sample. Donors formed part of the validation cohort, which comprised 95 to 150 subjects and was distinct from the first cohort of 666 subjects.

This entry comes from a study of cytomegalovirus exposure and HLA in healthy donors (dated by TCRdb to the late 2010s). For the wider study: The 666 repertoires of the first cohort and the 120 validation repertoires were produced on the same platform, according to a later analysis. The study aimed to test whether cataloging public T cell receptors could reveal signatures of past pathogen exposure. In addition to the first cohort of around 670 subjects, a separate validation cohort of under 150 different subjects was used. To predict cytomegalovirus infection status, the study combined high-throughput TCR immunosequencing, statistical association of individual TCRs with disease status, and machine learning.

Paper-wide results and their limitations: The authors suggested that the approach could potentially be generalized to other disease states and immunological phenotypes. Most TCR sequences were observed very rarely across donors, whereas some public TCRs were present in many individuals. In the study, some 180 TCR beta chains were listed as associated with cytomegalovirus. In both the original and validation cohorts, the classifier was reported to diagnose cytomegalovirus status with high specificity and sensitivity. In vitro tests confirmed that a few of the cytomegalovirus-associated TCR beta chains recognize cytomegalovirus antigens. A later analysis lacked HLA typing for the validation cohort, so it scored co-occurrence in that cohort across all 110 or so repertoires. A later analysis found that TCRs clustered in the first cohort also tended to co-occur in the approximately 120 validation repertoires, with 90% to 95% of cluster scores above 0.

Measured from the cysteine to the phenylalanine, the CDR3 is 13 residues long. Of all the DNA, just the CDR3 is kept, 39 bases in frame from base 1. V is cut by 4 bases and J by 3 bases, and the space between the germline ends is 10 bases. Sequences LNHDA (CDR1) and SQIVND (CDR2) are obtained from the germline V gene (reference sequence). Input material: PBMCs. This chain joins TRBV19 to TRBJ2-7; the D gene assignment is ambiguous. This TCR was recovered from a woman aged 18-29 years in good health and CMV-seropositive. The nucleotide sequence is TGTGCCAGTAGTACTGCGTCGGGCTACGAGCAGTACTTC. Translated, this gives CASSTASGYEQYF.